This entry lists 7 T cell receptor beta chains sequenced from one sample in a study of blood T cell repertoires in COVID-19. Data came from immunoSEQ multiplex PCR; TCRdb stores just in-frame clones and leaves some out. The profile shows 240,000 or so clones, roughly 86% of them singletons. The source material was PBMCs or T cells enriched from blood (not recorded which). The receptors were gathered from a woman aged 50 to 60 who had recovered from COVID-19.

This clone was found a few times. This sequence joins TRBV25-1 and TRBJ2-7, with a weak D call TRBD1 (5 bases). The CDR3 covers 11 residues. The germline gives CDR1 MGHDK, CDR2 SYGVNS. V was trimmed by 5 bases and J by 4 bases, leaving 6 bases between them. In DNA, the CDR3 is TGTGCCAGCAGTTCAGGGTACGAGCAGTACTTC. Encoded protein: CASSSGYEQYF.

The V call is TRBV19, the J call TRBJ2-1; TRBD2 agrees at 7 bases. The CDR3 runs to 16 residues. V dropped 0 bases and J dropped 0; count of bases not matched to a gene: 2. Germline CDR1 is LNHDA and CDR2 is SQIVND (reference sequence). The CDR3 nucleotides are TGTGCCAGTAGTATAGAGGGGGACTACTCCTACAATGAGCAGTTCTTC. The encoded protein is CASSIEGDYSYNEQFF.

The rearrangement joins TRBV11-3 to TRBJ2-2; possibly TRBD2 for D (5 bases). Per germline, CDR1 SGHNT and CDR2 YENEEA. V was trimmed by 1 base and J by 4 bases, leaving 16 bases between them. The CDR3 runs to 17 residues. This CDR3 reads CASSLVPWTGITGELFF. In nucleotides, the CDR3 is TGTGCCAGCAGCTTAGTACCATGGACCGGGATCACCGGGGAGCTGTTTTTT.

The gene calls are TRBV25-1 and TRBJ2-7, with D tentatively TRBD2 (5 bases). From germline, CDR1 is MGHDK and CDR2 SYGVNS. This CDR3 has 14 residues. Trimming removed 2 bases from V and 6 bases from J, with 14 bases in between. The CDR3 spells CASSEIRTSSEQYF. Here the CDR3 DNA reads TGTGCCAGCAGTGAAATTCGGACTTCGAGCGAGCAGTACTTC.

V is TRBV10-3 and J is TRBJ1-1; 7 bases align to TRBD1. The ends lost 6 bases at V and 0 bases at J; junction bases unmatched: 7. CDR3 size: 15 residues. In germline, CDR1 is ENHRY, CDR2 SYGVKD. CDR3 DNA sequence: TGTGCCATCAGCAATACAGGGGCCATGAACACTGAAGCTTTCTTT. Translating gives CAISNTGAMNTEAFF.

This chain joins TRBV10-3 and TRBJ1-2; D possibly corresponds to TRBD1 (6 bases). This CDR3 is 14 amino acids long. V was cut by 10 bases and J by 8 bases, with 23 bases left in between. Germline CDR1 is ENHRY and CDR2 is SYGVKD. CDR3 coding DNA: TGTGCCACCCAACAGGGTGCAGGTCTTGGAGGCTACACCTTC. Translation: CATQQGAGLGGYTF.

This chain connects TRBV5-6 to TRBJ1-6; D remains ambiguous. Per the germline V gene, CDR1 is SGHDT and CDR2 is YYEEEE. Trimming removed 5 bases at V and 0 bases at J, with 9 bases between. This CDR3 region has 15 residues. The CDR3 is CASRRRSSYNSPLHF. The CDR3 nucleotides are TGTGCCAGCAGACGGAGGAGCTCCTATAATTCACCCCTCCACTTT. Using reference TRBV5-6 and TRBJ1-6 for the parts outside the CDR3, the full variable domain is DAGVTQSPTHLIKTRGQQVTLRCSPKSGHDTVSWYQQALGQGPQFIFQYYEEEERQRGNFPDRFSGHQFPNYSSELNVNALLLGDSALYLCASRRRSSYNSPLHFGNGTRLTVT.